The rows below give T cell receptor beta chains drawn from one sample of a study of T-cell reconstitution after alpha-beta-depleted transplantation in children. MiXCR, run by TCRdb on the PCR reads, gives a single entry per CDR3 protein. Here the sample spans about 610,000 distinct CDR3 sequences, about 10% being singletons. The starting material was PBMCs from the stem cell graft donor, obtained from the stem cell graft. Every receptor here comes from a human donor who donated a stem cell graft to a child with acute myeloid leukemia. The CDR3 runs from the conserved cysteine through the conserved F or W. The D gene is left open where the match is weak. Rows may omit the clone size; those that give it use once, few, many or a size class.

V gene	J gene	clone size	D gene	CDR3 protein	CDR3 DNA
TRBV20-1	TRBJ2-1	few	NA	CSARDRLGLGNEQFF	TGCAGTGCTAGAGACCGCCTGGGGCTAGGCAATGAGCAGTTCTTC
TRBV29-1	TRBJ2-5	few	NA	CSVEPRGQETQYF	TGCAGCGTTGAGCCCAGAGGGCAAGAGACCCAGTACTTC
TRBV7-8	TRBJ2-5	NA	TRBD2	CASSLGLAGPGAQETQYF	TGTGCCAGCAGCTTGGGACTAGCGGGACCCGGGGCCCAAGAGACCCAGTACTTC
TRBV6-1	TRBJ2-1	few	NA	CASSEGARGAYNEQFF	TGTGCCAGCAGTGAAGGAGCCAGGGGAGCCTACAATGAGCAGTTCTTC
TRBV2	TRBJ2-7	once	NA	CASSEQGRNEQYF	TGTGCCAGCAGTGAACAGGGAAGGAACGAGCAGTACTTC
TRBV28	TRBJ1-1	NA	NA	CASTLPRGGTEAFF	TGTGCCAGCACCCTCCCTCGGGGTGGCACTGAAGCTTTCTTT
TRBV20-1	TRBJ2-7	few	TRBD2	CSARVIAGGPSYEQYF	TGCAGTGCTAGAGTTATAGCGGGAGGCCCTTCCTACGAGCAGTACTTC
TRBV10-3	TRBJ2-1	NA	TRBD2	CAISGRELGTSGYNEQFF	TGTGCCATCAGTGGGAGAGAACTCGGGACTAGCGGGTACAATGAGCAGTTCTTC
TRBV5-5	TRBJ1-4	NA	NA	CASSITQGFGNEKLFF	TGTGCCAGCAGCATAACACAGGGATTTGGTAATGAAAAACTGTTTTTT
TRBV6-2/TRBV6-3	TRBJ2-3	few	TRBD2	CASSGTSGRNTQYF	TGTGCCAGCAGCGGGACTAGCGGGAGAAATACGCAGTATTTT
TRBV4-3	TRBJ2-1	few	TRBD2	CASSQTSGRARDEQFF	TGCGCCAGCAGCCAGACTAGCGGGAGGGCCAGGGATGAGCAGTTCTTC
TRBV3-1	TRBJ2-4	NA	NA	CASSQAELAKNIQYF	TGTGCCAGCAGCCAGGCCGAATTAGCCAAAAACATTCAGTACTTC
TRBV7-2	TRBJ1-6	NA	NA	CASSLDWAGNSPLHF	TGTGCCAGCAGCTTAGATTGGGCAGGGAACTCACCCCTCCACTTT
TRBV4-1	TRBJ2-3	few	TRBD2	CASSQGLSGLLAGGLADTQYF	TGCGCCAGCAGCCAAGGACTCTCCGGGCTCCTAGCGGGAGGGCTCGCAGATACGCAGTATTTT